This TCR beta chain was sequenced in a study of post-analysis software for immune sequencing data. Study-wide points: TRBV5-6, TRBV5-1 and TRBV20-1 belonged to a set of roughly five TRBV segments that were more frequent in patients than controls.

Prepared TCR beta cDNA libraries contained unique molecular identifiers. Input of about 0.9 to 10 million T cells yielded approximately 500,000 cDNA molecules. TCRdb processed the PCR reads anew with MiXCR; each CDR3 protein has one entry. The sample lists hundreds of thousands of distinct CDR3 sequences; about 50% were seen once. CDR1 is LNHNV and CDR2 is YYDKDF in the germline V gene (reference sequence). The CDR3 is 13 amino acids. Deletions cut 2 bases from V and 7 bases from J, with 12 bases between. Remarks on this clonotype: Its antigen is unidentified.

The specimen was blood. The chain recombines TRBV15 with TRBJ2-7; no clear D. This receptor was identified in a girl between 5 and 17 years old with multiple sclerosis. The CDR3 spells CATSRPPIQEQYF. CDR3 bases: TGTGCCACCAGCAGACCCCCAATCCAAGAGCAGTACTTC. The full variable domain, in which reference TRBV15 and TRBJ2-7 provide the parts outside the CDR3, is DAMVIQNPRYQVTQFGKPVTLSCSQTLNHNVMYWYQQKSSQAPKLLFHYYDKDFNNEADTPDNFQSRRPNTSFCFLDIRSPGLGDTAMYLCATSRPPIQEQYFGPGTRLTVT.